In its sample, the clone carrying this T cell receptor (beta chain) was seen many times. Its specificity is unknown. The source of the sample is a study of Graves' ophthalmopathy and Graves' hyperthyroidism. Study-wide results and limits: Sensitivity of approximately 88% and specificity of roughly 80% were achieved when a 13-signature model separated ophthalmopathy from stable hyperthyroidism.

RNA transcripts yielded amplified TCR beta CDR3 regions. The first-round RT-PCR employed HTBI primers together with the Qiagen OneStep RT-PCR kit. A multiplex PCR was then performed as the second round. TCRdb independently ran MiXCR on the multiplex PCR reads; one entry per CDR3 protein. The profile shows hundreds of thousands of distinct CDR3 sequences, over 40% of them singletons. Germline-derived CDR1 and CDR2 are KGHDR and SFDVKD. This CDR3 has 16 amino acids. V lost 1 base, J lost 0 bases, and 11 bases lay in between. The receptor was derived from an adult man with Graves' ophthalmopathy. The J gene is TRBJ1-1, the V gene TRBV24-1; no reliable D call. The sequenced material came from peripheral blood. The chain's CDR3 is CATSDLVGWMNTEAFF. CDR3 bases: TGTGCCACCAGTGATTTAGTGGGGTGGATGAACACTGAAGCTTTCTTT.